The 19 T cell receptor beta chains below all came from one sample that was sequenced in a study of graft-versus-host responses after intestinal transplantation. No cognate antigen is known for these TCRs. TCRdb keeps only in-frame clones here, not all; method: immunoSEQ multiplex PCR. This sample has approximately 90,000 clones; 93% occur once, and the top ten carry roughly 2%. The input for sequencing was unstimulated CD8+ T cells sorted from spleen or lymph node cells, taken before intestinal transplant. These TCRs come from a human donor who received an intestinal transplant.

The chain recombines TRBV19 with TRBJ2-6; 8 nucleotides match TRBD1. The CDR3 runs 17 residues. J was trimmed by 0 bases and V by 6 bases; bases with no gene match: 7. The V gene's germline CDR1 is LNHDA and CDR2 SQIVND (reference sequence). CDR3 sequence reads: CASRWTGRSSGANVLTF. DNA of the CDR3: TGTGCCAGTAGGTGGACAGGGCGAAGCTCTGGGGCCAACGTCCTGACTTTC.

The CDR3 region is CASSPPLAEADTQYF. The CDR3, as DNA: TGTGCCAGCTCACCCCCCCTAGCGGAGGCAGATACGCAGTATTTT. The gene calls are TRBV18 and TRBJ2-3, with 7 bases lining up with TRBD2. The V gene end was trimmed by 3 bases and the J gene end by 4 bases; junction bases not matched to a gene: 7. This CDR3 contains 15 residues. CDR1 KGHSH and CDR2 LQKENI come from the germline V gene.

This clone was recorded a few times. The rearrangement links TRBV2 to TRBJ2-7; D is undetermined. V lost 5 bases, J lost 4 bases, and 3 bases lay in between. Germline CDR1 reads SNHLY; CDR2 reads FYNNEI. The CDR3 consists of 10 residues. CDR3 sequence (DNA): TGTGCCAGCAGTTTATACGAGCAGTACTTC. It yields the protein CASSLYEQYF.

The chain couples TRBV7-9 to TRBJ1-2; TRBD1 aligns across 10 bases. V trimming: 4 bases; J trimming: 4 bases; junction bases outside the gene matches: 9. This CDR3 has 16 residues. Germline V gene sequence: CDR1 SEHNR, CDR2 FQNEAQ (reference sequence). The CDR3 DNA follows: TGTGCCAGCAGCTCCCCGGGACAGGGGTATGGCTATGGCTACACCTTC. The encoded protein is CASSSPGQGYGYGYTF.

The J gene is TRBJ2-7, the V gene TRBV6-1; 10 positions match TRBD1. Germline trimming cut 2 bases from V and 3 bases from J; bases unmatched to any gene: 4. The CDR3 has 15 residues. CDR1 is MNHNS, CDR2 SASEGT, per germline. The CDR3 spells CASSELGTGDYEQYF. CDR3 nucleotides: TGTGCCAGCAGTGAATTGGGGACAGGGGACTACGAGCAGTACTTC.

The chain links TRBV6-1 to TRBJ2-5, with D possibly matching TRBD1 (6 bases). The J call may be faulty, since TRBJ2-7 better matches the DNA end. The CDR3 totals 13 residues. From germline, CDR1 is MNHNS and CDR2 SASEGT. CDR3 region: CASSAGASYEQYF. CDR3 DNA sequence: TGTGCCAGCAGTGCAGGGGCGTCCTACGAGCAGTACTTC.

This rearrangement joins TRBV21-1 to TRBJ1-1. TRBV21-1 is a pseudogene locus. The CDR3 runs 13 residues. CDR3: CASSKGGTTEAFF. For the CDR3, the DNA is TGTGCCAGCAGCAAGGGGGGTACCACTGAAGCTTTCTTT.

J is TRBJ2-1 and V is TRBV10-1, with 12 bases lining up with TRBD2. Germline values: CDR1 WNHNN, CDR2 SYGVQD (reference sequence). CDR3 length equals 16 residues. V shed 0 bases and J 8 bases; nucleotides not matched to a gene: 5. CDR3 sequence (DNA): TGCGCCAGCAGTGAGTCGCCTAGCGGGGGGGCGTATGAGCAGTTCTTC. Residues: CASSESPSGGAYEQFF.

The V call is TRBV4-3, the J call TRBJ1-1; 8 positions match TRBD1. From germline, CDR1 is LGHNA and CDR2 YSLEER. The junction had 10 bases not matched to a gene; V was cut back by 0 bases and J by 7 bases. CDR3 length: 16 residues. In nucleotides, the CDR3 is TGCGCCAGCAGCCAAGATCTGCCCCCACAGGGGGGTGAAGCTTTCTTT. Translated: CASSQDLPPQGGEAFF.

This clone is a singleton in its sample. The chain uses TRBV4-3 and TRBJ2-7; D remains ambiguous. V gave up 0 bases and J gave up 1 base, with 13 bases separating them. This CDR3 is built from 16 residues. Germline values: CDR1 LGHNA, CDR2 YSLEER. CDR3 in DNA: TGCGCCAGCAGCCAAGACCACGACACGTTTTCCTACGAGCAGTACTTC. This codes for CASSQDHDTFSYEQYF.

This chain uses TRBV4-1 with TRBJ1-1; D is unresolved. Trimming took off 0 bases at V and 2 bases at J, with 10 bases between the two ends. The CDR3 contains 15 residues. From germline, CDR1 is MGHRA and CDR2 YSYEKL. The CDR3 DNA sequence: TGCGCCAGCAGCCAAGACGAGGGAGTAAACACTGAAGCTTTCTTT. This codes for CASSQDEGVNTEAFF.

The chain employs TRBV4-3 and TRBJ2-2; 12 bases map to TRBD1. Per the germline V gene, CDR1 is LGHNA and CDR2 is YSLEER. J was trimmed by 4 bases and V by 4 bases; bases with no gene match: 1. The CDR3 is 15 residues long. The CDR3: CASSRDRGPTGELFF. For the CDR3, the DNA is TGCGCCAGCAGCCGGGACAGGGGGCCCACCGGGGAGCTGTTTTTT.

This clone was observed once. The CDR3 sequence is CASSKEMESSYEQYF. Here the CDR3 DNA reads TGTGCCAGCAGCAAAGAAATGGAGTCCTCCTACGAGCAGTACTTC. The chain couples TRBV21-1 to TRBJ2-5; whether TRBD2, the table's D call, matches the DNA was not checked. With the DNA end fitting TRBJ2-7 better, the J assignment may be wrong. TRBV21-1 is a pseudogene segment. The CDR3 is made up of 15 amino acids.

The gene calls are TRBV4-1 and TRBJ2-7; tentative D call: TRBD1 (5 bases). The CDR3 length is 13 residues. Between the trimmed V and J ends, which lost 4 bases and 7 bases, there was a span of 14 bases. Per germline, CDR1 MGHRA and CDR2 YSYEKL. CDR3 sequence reads: CASSPYSRGEQYF. The CDR3 DNA sequence: TGCGCCAGCAGCCCCTACTCTAGGGGAGAGCAGTACTTC.

This clone showed up just once. The gene calls are TRBV11-2 and TRBJ1-1; the match to TRBD1 covers 9 bases. Germline V gene data show CDR1 as SGHAT and CDR2 as FQNNGV. This CDR3 is built from 17 residues. V lost 0 bases to trimming and J lost 5 bases; unmatched junction nucleotides: 10. DNA for the CDR3: TGTGCCAGCAGCTTAGATTCCGGACAGGGGAGGGAAACTGAAGCTTTCTTT. This sequence encodes CASSLDSGQGRETEAFF. Based on the CDR3 plus reference TRBV11-2 and TRBJ1-1, the full variable domain is EAGVAQSPRYKIIEKRQSVAFWCNPISGHATLYWYQQILGQGPKLLIQFQNNGVVDDSQLPKDRFSAERLKGVDSTLKIQPAKLEDSAVYLCASSLDSGQGRETEAFFGQGTRLTVV.

In its sample, this clone was seen once. The genes are TRBV29-1 and TRBJ1-4, with TRBD1 matching 12 bases. Germline V gives CDR1 SQVTM, CDR2 ANQGSEA. V was pared by 7 bases and J by 8 bases, with 2 bases of the junction left unmatched. The CDR3 is 12 residues long. CDR3 sequence: CSAGTGGEKLFF. In DNA form, the CDR3 reads TGCAGCGCAGGGACAGGGGGCGAAAAACTGTTTTTT.

The genes are TRBV5-4 and TRBJ2-7; 7 nucleotides agree with TRBD1. After removal of 9 bases from V and 3 bases from J, the junction contained 6 bases not matched to a gene. CDR1 and CDR2 (germline): SGHNT, YYREEE (reference sequence). This CDR3 has 12 residues. The CDR3 nucleotides read TGTGCCATGACAGGGTTATTCTACGAGCAGTACTTC. Amino acids: CAMTGLFYEQYF.

V gene TRBV27 combines with J gene TRBJ2-7; TRBD1 might be the D (6 bases). V lost 5 bases to trimming and J lost 6 bases, with 23 bases between them. This CDR3 has 16 amino acids. In germline, CDR1 is MNHEY, CDR2 SMNVEV (reference sequence). The CDR3: CASSTWKQGAPLEQYF. CDR3 nucleotides: TGTGCCAGCAGTACTTGGAAACAGGGTGCCCCGCTCGAGCAGTACTTC.

This rearrangement joins TRBV7-9 to TRBJ1-6; TRBD1 is a possible D gene (6 bases). The V gene's germline CDR1 is SEHNR and CDR2 FQNEAQ (reference sequence). With 4 bases removed from V and 8 bases from J, the gap between germline ends came to 15 bases. This CDR3 region has 15 residues. The CDR3 DNA reads as TGTGCCAGCAGCTGGGTAGGGACAACAGATTCACCCCTCCACTTT. It encodes CASSWVGTTDSPLHF.